The present entry profiles one T cell receptor (beta chain) with its context. It lacks a known antigen. Base qualities are missing; no much larger clone stands one base away. Donors were roughly 40 systemically healthy Caucasian individuals from Russia aged 6 to 90 years. Each donor gave ten milliliters of peripheral blood, drawn into EDTA-treated Vacutainer tubes. PBMCs were isolated by Ficoll-Paque density-gradient centrifugation, with at least 7 million obtained per sample. Trizol reagent was used to extract total RNA from the PBMCs, yielding at least 6 micrograms per sample. The percentages of naive CD45RAhigh/CD27high T cells were determined by flow cytometry on a PBMC aliquot from every donor. This entry is derived from a study of blood T cells in healthy people across ages (dated by TCRdb to between 2014 and 2017). Some background on the complete study: In model experiments, roughly one uniquely barcoded TCR beta cDNA molecule per two T cells was captured by template switching. Donors of different ages were randomly distributed across sequencing lanes to avoid experimental bias. The donors were split into four age groups: young (average 16 years), middle-aged (about 40), aged (roughly 65) and long-lived (roughly 86). Using deep sequencing normalized with unique cDNA molecular identifiers, the study measured how TCR beta repertoire diversity changes with age. The study analyzed two additional independent replicas of 1 million unique cDNA reads from the same blood draw for two donors, one aged 18 to 30 and one aged 80 or older.

Relative to germline, V is missing 0 bases and J is missing 13 bases, with 15 bases of the junction outside any gene match. From cysteine to phenylalanine, the CDR3 is 16 amino acids long. The DNA shown is the 48-base CDR3, in frame from base 1. CDR1 MNHEY and CDR2 SVGAGI are derived from the germline V gene. Libraries were built with 5' RACE. The reads were generated on an Illumina HiSeq 2500. The second PCR ran for about 7 to 11 cycles and used a J-beta primer mix along with a sample-barcoded 5' primer. A unique molecular identifier was introduced onto each TCR beta cDNA molecule by a template-switch 5' adaptor carrying 12 random nucleotides. At least 2.5 million CDR3-containing paired-end reads were obtained from each sample. First-strand cDNA was synthesized from all RNA with the Mint cDNA synthesis kit, primed by a TRBC-specific oligonucleotide. Following uracil-DNA glycosylase treatment, all cDNA underwent a first 18-cycle PCR with the universal primers M1SS and BC2_uni_R. In the paper's pipeline: For normalization, 1 million high-quality reads, each with a distinct molecular identifier, were randomly selected from each sample. Reads with shared molecular identifiers were discarded instead of being binned into consensus sequences. MiTCR, run with a Q25 quality threshold and the strictest error-elimination algorithm, handled CDR3 identification, clonotype clustering and error correction. A nonparametric unseen species model with Euler transformation was used to estimate lower-bound total TCR beta diversity. The public reads were quality trimmed at Q25 with fastp and then assembled into clones with MiXCR by TCRdb, keeping productive beta chains. Rows merge per CDR3 protein into single entries with the most common DNA and genes. For this entry, the V and J calls and clone size follow TCRdb and not the study's own pipeline. The sample table holds about 2 million distinct CDR3 sequences, of which about 50% were seen once. Around 2.1% of the sample belongs to the ten largest clones.

On the study overall, not on this receptor specifically: Because donor CMV infection status was unknown, age-related changes in expanded clonotypes were potentially confounded. As age increased, observed TCR beta diversity per million T cells dropped in a roughly linear way, and a significant reduction was already evident by age about 36. Because profiling used bulk unsorted PBMCs, naive and antigen-experienced compartments could not be compared conclusively. Compared with the aged group, the long-lived group had more naive CD4+ T cells, fewer expanded clones and increased TCR diversity, suggesting age selection. Total diversity estimates from one million sequenced T cells were considered lower bounds and underestimates. The percentage of naive T cells measured by flow cytometry correlated strongly with observed TCR beta diversity.

The receptor comes from a woman aged 35 to 49 in good health. The sequenced material came from blood. The rearranged segments are TRBV6-5 and TRBJ2-1; 7 central bases correspond to TRBD2. The CDR3 protein sequence reads: CASSYSPTGWRETQFF. The nucleotides are TGTGCCAGCAGTTACTCGCCAACAGGCTGGCGGGAGACCCAGTTCTTC.